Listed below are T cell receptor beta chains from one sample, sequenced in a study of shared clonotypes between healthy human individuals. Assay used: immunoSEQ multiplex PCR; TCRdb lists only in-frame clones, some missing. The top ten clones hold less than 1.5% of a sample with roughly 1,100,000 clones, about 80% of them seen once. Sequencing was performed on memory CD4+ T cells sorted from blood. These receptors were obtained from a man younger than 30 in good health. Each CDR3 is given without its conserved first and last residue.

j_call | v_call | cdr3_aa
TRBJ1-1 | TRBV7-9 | ASSLDLQGSAEAF
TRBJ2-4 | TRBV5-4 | ASSLDPAGGAKNIQY
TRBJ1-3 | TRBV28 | ASSSTTRSGNTIY
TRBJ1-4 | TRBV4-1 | ASSQPGQGAGEKLF
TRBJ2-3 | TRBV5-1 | ASSFTGTYTSTDTQY
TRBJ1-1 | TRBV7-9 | ASSWDRAGEAF
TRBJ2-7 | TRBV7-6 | ASSRGATGAYEQY
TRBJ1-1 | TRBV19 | ASRMRQAKAF
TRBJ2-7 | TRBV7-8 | ASSLSGYEQY
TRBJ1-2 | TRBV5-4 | ASSASGTGATVGGYT
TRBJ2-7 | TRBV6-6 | ASSPGQFYEQY
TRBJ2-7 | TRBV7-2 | ASSSDPDRREQY